The T cell receptor beta chain described here comes from a study of tumor and adjacent non-tumor tissue in lung cancer. Turning to the study itself: Stage I to III disease affected about ten men and 5 women aged about 31 to 80. Whole-study results and caveats: Normal lung showed higher cumulative top 100 clone frequency than tumor.

This sample's RNA came from whole unsorted tissue. Distant lung tissue was collected more than 3 cm away from the tumor edge. Germline CDR1 reads LGHNA; CDR2 reads YNFKEQ. CDR3 length equals 16 residues. TCRbeta libraries were built with three rounds of nested PCR, modified from ARM-PCR. MiXCR, run by TCRdb on the multiplex PCR reads, gives a single entry per CDR3 protein. In the table there are under 80,000 distinct CDR3 sequences, about 77% of which are singletons. With regard to this clonotype: Its antigen is still unknown. The junction differs from germline at one of its ends, possibly a read error.

The J gene is TRBJ1-6, the V gene TRBV4-2; D gene ambiguous. The sequencing input was distant non-tumor lung tissue. The receptor comes from a man aged 60 to 75 with non-small cell lung cancer. CDR3 nucleotides: TGTGCCGGCAGCCAGAGGGCGACCAGATCTAATCCACCCCTCCACTTT. It yields the protein CAGSQRATRSNPPLHF.